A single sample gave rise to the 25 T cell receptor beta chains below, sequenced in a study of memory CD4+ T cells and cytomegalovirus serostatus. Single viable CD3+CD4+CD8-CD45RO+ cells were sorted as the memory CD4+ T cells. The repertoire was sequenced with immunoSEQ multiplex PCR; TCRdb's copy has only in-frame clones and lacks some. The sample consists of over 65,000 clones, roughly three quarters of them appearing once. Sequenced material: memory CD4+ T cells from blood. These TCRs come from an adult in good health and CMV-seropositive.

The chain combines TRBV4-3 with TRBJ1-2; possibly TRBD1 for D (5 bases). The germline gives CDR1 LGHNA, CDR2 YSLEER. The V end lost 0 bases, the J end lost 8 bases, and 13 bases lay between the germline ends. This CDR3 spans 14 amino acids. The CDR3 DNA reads TGCGCCAGCAGCCAAGAACGGGCAGGGCGAGGCTACACCTTC. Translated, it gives CASSQERAGRGYTF.

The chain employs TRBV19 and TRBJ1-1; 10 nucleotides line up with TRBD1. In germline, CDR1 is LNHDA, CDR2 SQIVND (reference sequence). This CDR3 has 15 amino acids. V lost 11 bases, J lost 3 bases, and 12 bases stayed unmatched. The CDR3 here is CAVRRDRGSYTEAFF. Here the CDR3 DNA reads TGTGCCGTCCGCCGGGACAGGGGATCCTACACTGAAGCTTTCTTT. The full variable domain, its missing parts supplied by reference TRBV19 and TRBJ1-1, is DGGITQSPKYLFRKEGQNVTLSCEQNLNHDAMYWYRQDPGQGLRLIYYSQIVNDFQKGDIAEGYSVSREKKESFPLTVTSAQKNPTAFYLCAVRRDRGSYTEAFFGQGTRLTVV.

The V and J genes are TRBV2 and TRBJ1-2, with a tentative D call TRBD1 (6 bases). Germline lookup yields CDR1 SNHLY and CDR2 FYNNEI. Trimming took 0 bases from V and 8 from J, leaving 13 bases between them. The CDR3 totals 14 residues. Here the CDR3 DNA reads TGTGCCAGCAGTGAAGCCGGGGGCGGGCTGGGCTACACCTTC. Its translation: CASSEAGGGLGYTF.

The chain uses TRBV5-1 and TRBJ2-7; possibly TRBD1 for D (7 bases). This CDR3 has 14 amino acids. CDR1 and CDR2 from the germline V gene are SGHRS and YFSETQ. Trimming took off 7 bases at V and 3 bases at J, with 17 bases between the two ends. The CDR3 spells CASEASGGGYEQYF. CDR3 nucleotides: TGCGCCAGCGAGGCCTCAGGGGGAGGCTACGAGCAGTACTTC.

CDR3 amino acids: CASSLLAGGTVEQFF. In DNA, the CDR3 is TGTGCCAGCAGCCTACTAGCGGGGGGTACGGTTGAGCAGTTCTTC. This chain links TRBV7-2 with TRBJ2-1; 12 nucleotides agree with TRBD2. The CDR3 has 15 residues. Germline CDR1 is SGHTA and CDR2 is FQGNSA. Unmatched junction bases numbered 8, after V lost 5 bases and J lost 9 bases.

CDR3 sequence reads: CASSLSSGSNEQFF. As DNA, the CDR3 is TGTGCCAGCAGCTTGTCTAGCGGGAGTAATGAGCAGTTCTTC. The chain employs TRBV7-2 and TRBJ2-1, with 10 positions matching TRBD2. Trimming at V came to 3 bases and at J to 7 bases, leaving 3 bases not matched to a gene. The CDR3 runs to 14 residues. The germline gives CDR1 SGHTA, CDR2 FQGNSA.

The CDR3 sequence is CASSSPGQQTYEQYF. CDR3 DNA: TGTGCCAGCAGTTCACCGGGACAGCAGACCTACGAGCAGTACTTC. The chain uses TRBV6-6 and TRBJ2-7; TRBD1 matches at 7 bases. V lost 4 bases to trimming and J lost 2 bases; unmatched junction nucleotides: 8. CDR1 and CDR2 from the germline V gene are MNHNY and SVGAGI (reference sequence). This CDR3 region has 15 residues.

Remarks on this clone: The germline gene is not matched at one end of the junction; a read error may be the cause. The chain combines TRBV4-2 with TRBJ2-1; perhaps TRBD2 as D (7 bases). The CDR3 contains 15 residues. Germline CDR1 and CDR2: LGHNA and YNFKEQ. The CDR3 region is CASSQGGASYNEQFF. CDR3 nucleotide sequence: TGTGCCAGCAGTCAAGGGGGGGCATCCTACAATGAGCAGTTCTTC.

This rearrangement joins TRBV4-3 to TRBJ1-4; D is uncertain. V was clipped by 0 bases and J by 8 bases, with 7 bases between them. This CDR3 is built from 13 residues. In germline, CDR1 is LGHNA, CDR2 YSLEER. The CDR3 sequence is CASSQDLREKLFF. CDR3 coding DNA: TGCGCCAGCAGCCAAGATCTTCGAGAAAAACTGTTTTTT.

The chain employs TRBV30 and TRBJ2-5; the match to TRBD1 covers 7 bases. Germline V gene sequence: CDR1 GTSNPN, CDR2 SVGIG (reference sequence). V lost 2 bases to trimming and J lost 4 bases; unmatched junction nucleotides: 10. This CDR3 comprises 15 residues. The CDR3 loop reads CAWSSGAGGTETQYF. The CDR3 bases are TGTGCCTGGAGTTCAGGGGCAGGGGGAACAGAGACCCAGTACTTC.

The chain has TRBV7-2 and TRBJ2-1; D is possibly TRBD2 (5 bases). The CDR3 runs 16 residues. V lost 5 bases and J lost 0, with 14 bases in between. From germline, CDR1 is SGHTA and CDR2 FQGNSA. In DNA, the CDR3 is TGTGCCAGCAGCCCGGACTCGCTCAGCTCCTACAATGAGCAGTTCTTC. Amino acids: CASSPDSLSSYNEQFF.

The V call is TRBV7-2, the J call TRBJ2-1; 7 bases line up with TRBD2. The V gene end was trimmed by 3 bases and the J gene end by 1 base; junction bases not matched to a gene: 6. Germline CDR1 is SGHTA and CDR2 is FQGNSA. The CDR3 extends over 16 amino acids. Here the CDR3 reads CASSFGGGPSYNEQFF. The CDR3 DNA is TGTGCCAGCAGCTTTGGGGGAGGGCCATCCTACAATGAGCAGTTCTTC.

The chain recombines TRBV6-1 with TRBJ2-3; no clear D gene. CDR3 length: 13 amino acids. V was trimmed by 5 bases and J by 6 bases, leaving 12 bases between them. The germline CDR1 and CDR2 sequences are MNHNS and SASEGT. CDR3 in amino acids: CASSPRWGDTQYF. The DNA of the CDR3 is TGTGCCAGCAGTCCTAGATGGGGTGATACGCAGTATTTT.

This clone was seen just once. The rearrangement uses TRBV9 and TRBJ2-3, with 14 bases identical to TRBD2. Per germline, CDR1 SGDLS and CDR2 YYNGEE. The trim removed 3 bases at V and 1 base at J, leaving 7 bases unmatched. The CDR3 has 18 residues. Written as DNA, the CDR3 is TGTGCCAGCAGCGCCCGACTAGCGGGAGGGCTGGGCACAGATACGCAGTATTTT. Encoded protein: CASSARLAGGLGTDTQYF. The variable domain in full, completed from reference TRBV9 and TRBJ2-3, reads DSGVTQTPKHLITATGQRVTLRCSPRSGDLSVYWYQQSLDQGLQFLIQYYNGEERAKGNILERFSAQQFPDLHSELNLSSLELGDSALYFCASSARLAGGLGTDTQYFGPGTRLTVL.

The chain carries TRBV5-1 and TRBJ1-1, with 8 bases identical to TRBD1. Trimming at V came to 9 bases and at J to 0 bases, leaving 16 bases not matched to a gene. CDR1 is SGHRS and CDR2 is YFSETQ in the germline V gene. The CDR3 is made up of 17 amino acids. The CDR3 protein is CATHPGGTGDVNTEAFF. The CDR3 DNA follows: TGCGCCACCCATCCAGGGGGCACAGGGGACGTGAACACTGAAGCTTTCTTT.

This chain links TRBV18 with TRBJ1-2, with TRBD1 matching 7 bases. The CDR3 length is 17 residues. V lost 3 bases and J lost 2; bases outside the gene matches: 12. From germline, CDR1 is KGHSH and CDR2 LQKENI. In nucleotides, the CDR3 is TGTGCCAGCTCACCGGGACGAGACAGGGTATCAAACTATGGCTACACCTTC. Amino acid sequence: CASSPGRDRVSNYGYTF.

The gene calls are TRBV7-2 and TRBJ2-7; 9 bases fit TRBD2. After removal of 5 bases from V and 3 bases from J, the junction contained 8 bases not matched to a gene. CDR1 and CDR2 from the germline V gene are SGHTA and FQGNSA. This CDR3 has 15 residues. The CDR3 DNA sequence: TGTGCCAGCAGCAATCGACTAGCGGACCACTACGAGCAGTACTTC. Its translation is CASSNRLADHYEQYF.

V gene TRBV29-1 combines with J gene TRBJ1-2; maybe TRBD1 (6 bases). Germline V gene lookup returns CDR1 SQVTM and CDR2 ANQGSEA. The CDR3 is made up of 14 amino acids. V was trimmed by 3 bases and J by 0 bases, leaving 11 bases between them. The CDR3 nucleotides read TGCAGCGTTGAGGGGGCCACCGCTAACTATGGCTACACCTTC. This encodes CSVEGATANYGYTF.

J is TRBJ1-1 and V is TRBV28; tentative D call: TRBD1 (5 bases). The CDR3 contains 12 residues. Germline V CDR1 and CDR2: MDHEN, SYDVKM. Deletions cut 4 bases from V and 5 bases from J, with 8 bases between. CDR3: CASSSGPTEAFF. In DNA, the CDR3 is TGTGCCAGCAGTTCAGGGCCTACTGAAGCTTTCTTT.

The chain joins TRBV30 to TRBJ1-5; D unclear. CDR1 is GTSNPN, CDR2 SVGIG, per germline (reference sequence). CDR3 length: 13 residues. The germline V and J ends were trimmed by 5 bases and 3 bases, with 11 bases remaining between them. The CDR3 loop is CAWARAHNQPQHF. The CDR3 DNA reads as TGTGCCTGGGCCCGGGCCCACAATCAGCCCCAGCATTTT.

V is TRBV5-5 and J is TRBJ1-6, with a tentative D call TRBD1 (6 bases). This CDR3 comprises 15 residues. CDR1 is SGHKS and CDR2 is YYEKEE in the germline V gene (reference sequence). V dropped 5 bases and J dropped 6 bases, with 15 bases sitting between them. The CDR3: CASRGRGGPNSPLHF. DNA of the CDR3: TGTGCCAGCAGGGGCCGGGGGGGGCCTAATTCACCCCTCCACTTT.

The CDR3 DNA is TGTGCCAGCAGTCGGGACAGGGGGGAGCAGTACTTC. Translating it yields CASSRDRGEQYF. V usage is TRBV4-2 and J usage is TRBJ2-7, with TRBD1 matching 11 bases. The J segment lost 7 bases and the V segment lost 6 bases, leaving 2 bases of the junction unmatched. The CDR3 sequence is 12 residues long. In germline, CDR1 is LGHNA, CDR2 YNFKEQ.

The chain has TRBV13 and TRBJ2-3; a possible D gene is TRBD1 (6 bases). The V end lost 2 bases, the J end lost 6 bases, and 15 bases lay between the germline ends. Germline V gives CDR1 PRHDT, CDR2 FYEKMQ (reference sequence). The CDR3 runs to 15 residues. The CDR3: CASSLRPTGSDTQYF. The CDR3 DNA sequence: TGTGCCAGCAGCTTACGGCCGACAGGCTCGGATACGCAGTATTTT.

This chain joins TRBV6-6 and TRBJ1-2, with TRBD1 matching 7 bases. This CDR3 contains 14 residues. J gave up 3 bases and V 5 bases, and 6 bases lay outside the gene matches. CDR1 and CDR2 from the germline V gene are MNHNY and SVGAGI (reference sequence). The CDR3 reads CASSRRQGDYGYTF. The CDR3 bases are TGTGCCAGCAGTAGAAGACAGGGCGACTATGGCTACACCTTC.

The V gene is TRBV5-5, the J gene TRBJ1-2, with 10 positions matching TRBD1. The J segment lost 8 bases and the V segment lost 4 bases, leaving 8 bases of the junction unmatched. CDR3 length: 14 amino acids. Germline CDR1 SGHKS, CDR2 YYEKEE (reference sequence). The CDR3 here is CASSSDRGRGGYTF. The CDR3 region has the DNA TGTGCCAGCAGCAGCGACAGGGGGCGCGGAGGCTACACCTTC.